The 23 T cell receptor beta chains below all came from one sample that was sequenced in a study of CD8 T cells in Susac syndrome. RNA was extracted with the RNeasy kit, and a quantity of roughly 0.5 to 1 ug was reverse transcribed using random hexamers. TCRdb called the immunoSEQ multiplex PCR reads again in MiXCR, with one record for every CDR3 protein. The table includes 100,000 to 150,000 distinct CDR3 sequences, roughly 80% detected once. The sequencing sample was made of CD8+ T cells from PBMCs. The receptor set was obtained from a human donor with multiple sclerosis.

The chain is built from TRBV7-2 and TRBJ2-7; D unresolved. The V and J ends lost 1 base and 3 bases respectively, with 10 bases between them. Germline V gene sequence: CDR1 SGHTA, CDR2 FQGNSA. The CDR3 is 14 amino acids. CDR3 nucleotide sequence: TGTGCCAGCAGCTTAGGCGGACCTAACTACGAGCAGTACGTC. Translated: CASSLGGPNYEQYV.

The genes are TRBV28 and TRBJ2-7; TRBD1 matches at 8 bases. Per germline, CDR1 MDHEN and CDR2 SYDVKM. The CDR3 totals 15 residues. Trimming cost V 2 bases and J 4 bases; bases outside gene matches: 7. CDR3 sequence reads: CASSLGQGIVYEQYF. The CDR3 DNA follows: TGTGCCAGCAGTTTAGGACAGGGTATCGTATACGAGCAGTACTTC.

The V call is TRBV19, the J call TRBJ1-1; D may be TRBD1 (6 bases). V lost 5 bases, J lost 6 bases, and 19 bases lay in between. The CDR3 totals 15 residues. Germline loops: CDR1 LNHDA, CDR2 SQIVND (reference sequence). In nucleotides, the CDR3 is TGTGCCAGTAGTGGACCGGGACAACAAAGGCCTGAAGCTTTCTTT. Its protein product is CASSGPGQQRPEAFF.

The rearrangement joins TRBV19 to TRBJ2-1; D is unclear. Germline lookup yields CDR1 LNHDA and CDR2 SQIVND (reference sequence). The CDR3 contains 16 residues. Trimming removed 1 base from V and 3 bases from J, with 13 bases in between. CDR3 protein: CASSIGGQHIYNEQFF. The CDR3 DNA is TGTGCCAGTAGTATAGGGGGTCAGCATATCTACAATGAGCAGTTCTTC.

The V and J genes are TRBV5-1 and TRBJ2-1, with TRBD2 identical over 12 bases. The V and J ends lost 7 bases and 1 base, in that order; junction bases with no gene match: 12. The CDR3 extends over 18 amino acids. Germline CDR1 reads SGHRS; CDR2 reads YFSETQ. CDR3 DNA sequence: TGCGCCAGCGTCGGTGGACTAGCGGGGACCAAGTCCTACAATGAGCAGTTCTTC. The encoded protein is CASVGGLAGTKSYNEQFF.

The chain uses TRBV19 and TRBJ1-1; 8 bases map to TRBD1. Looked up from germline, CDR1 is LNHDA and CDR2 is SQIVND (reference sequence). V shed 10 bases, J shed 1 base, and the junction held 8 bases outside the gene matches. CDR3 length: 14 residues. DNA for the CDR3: TGTGCCACCGAGCCGGGACAGGCGAACACTGAAGCTTTCTTT. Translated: CATEPGQANTEAFF.

The CDR3 DNA follows: TGCGCCAGCAGCCCGAGCGGCCGGGACAATAATTCACCCCTCCACTTT. Translation: CASSPSGRDNNSPLHF. The chain carries TRBV5-1 and TRBJ1-6; maybe TRBD1 (6 bases). The CDR3 sequence is 16 residues long. Germline CDR1 reads SGHRS; CDR2 reads YFSETQ. Trimming left V 4 bases short and J 5 bases short, with 16 bases between. Variable domain in full (rest from reference TRBV5-1 and TRBJ1-6): KAGVTQTPRYLIKTRGQQVTLSCSPISGHRSVSWYQQTPGQGLQFLFEYFSETQRNKGNFPGRFSGRQFSNSRSEMNVSTLELGDSALYLCASSPSGRDNNSPLHFGNGTRLTVT.

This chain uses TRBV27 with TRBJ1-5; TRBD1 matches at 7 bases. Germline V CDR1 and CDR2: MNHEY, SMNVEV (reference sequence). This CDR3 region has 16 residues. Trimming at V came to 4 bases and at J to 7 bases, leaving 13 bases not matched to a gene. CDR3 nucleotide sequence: TGTGCCAGCAGTTCGACAATACAGGGGCCCAGCCAGCCCCAGCATTTT. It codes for CASSSTIQGPSQPQHF.

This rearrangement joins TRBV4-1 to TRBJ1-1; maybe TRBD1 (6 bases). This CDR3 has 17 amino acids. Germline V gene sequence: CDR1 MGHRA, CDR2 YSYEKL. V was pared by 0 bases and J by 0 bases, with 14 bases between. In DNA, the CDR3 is TGCGCCAGCAGCCAAGATGGGGAGGGGGTCATGAACACTGAAGCTTTCTTT. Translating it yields CASSQDGEGVMNTEAFF.

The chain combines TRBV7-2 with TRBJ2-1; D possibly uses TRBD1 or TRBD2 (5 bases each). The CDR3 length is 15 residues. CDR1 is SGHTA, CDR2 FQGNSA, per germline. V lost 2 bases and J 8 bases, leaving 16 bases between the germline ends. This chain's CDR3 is CASSLFGDPGYEQFF. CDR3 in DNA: TGTGCCAGCAGCTTATTCGGGGATCCAGGGTATGAGCAGTTCTTC. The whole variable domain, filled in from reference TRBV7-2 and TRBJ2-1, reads GAGVSQSPSNKVTEKGKDVELRCDPISGHTALYWYRQSLGQGLEFLIYFQGNSAPDKSGLPSDRFSAERTGGSVSTLTIQRTQQEDSAVYLCASSLFGDPGYEQFFGPGTRLTVL.

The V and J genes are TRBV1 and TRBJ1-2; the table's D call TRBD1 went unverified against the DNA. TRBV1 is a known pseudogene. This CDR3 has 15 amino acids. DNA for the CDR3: TGCACCAGCAGCCAAGGTCGGGGGACTAACTATGGCTACACCTTC. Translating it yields CTSSQGRGTNYGYTF.

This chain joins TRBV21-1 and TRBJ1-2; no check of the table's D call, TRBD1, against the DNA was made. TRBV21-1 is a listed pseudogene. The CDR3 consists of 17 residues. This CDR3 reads CASSKKPGGRDRGGYTF. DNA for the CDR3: TGTGCCAGCAGCAAAAAGCCGGGGGGCCGGGACAGGGGCGGCTACACCTTC.

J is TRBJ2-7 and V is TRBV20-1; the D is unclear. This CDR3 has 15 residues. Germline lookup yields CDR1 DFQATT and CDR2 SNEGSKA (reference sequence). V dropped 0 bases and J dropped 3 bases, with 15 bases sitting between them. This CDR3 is CSARDETQPFYEQYF. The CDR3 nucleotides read TGCAGTGCTAGAGATGAGACACAACCGTTCTACGAGCAGTACTTC.

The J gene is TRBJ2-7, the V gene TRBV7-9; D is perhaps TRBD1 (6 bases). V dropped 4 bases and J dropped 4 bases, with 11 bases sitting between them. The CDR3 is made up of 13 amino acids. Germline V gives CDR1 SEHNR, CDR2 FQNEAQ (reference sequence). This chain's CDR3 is CASSSLGQYEQYF. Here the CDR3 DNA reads TGTGCCAGCAGCTCTCTCGGACAGTACGAGCAGTACTTC.

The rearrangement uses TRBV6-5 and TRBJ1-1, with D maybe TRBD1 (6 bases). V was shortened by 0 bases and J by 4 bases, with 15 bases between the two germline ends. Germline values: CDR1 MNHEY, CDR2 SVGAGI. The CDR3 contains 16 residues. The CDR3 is CASSYSEGGLTTEAFF. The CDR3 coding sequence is TGTGCCAGCAGTTACTCGGAGGGGGGGTTGACCACTGAAGCTTTCTTT.

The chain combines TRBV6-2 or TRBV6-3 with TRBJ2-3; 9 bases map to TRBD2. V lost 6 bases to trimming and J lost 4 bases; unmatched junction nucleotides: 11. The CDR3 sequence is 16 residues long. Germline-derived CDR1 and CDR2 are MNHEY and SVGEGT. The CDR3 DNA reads TGTGCCAGCAGACACATTAGCGGGAGTTCCGCAGATACGCAGTATTTT. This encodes CASRHISGSSADTQYF.

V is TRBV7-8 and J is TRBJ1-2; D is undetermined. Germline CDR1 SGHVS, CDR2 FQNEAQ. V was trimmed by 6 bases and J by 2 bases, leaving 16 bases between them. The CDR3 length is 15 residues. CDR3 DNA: TGTGCCAGCAGGCCCCGGAGGGATTCGAACTATGGCTACACCTTC. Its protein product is CASRPRRDSNYGYTF. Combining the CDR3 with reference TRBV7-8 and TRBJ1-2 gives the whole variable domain GAGVSQSPRYKVAKRGQDVALRCDPISGHVSLFWYQQALGQGPEFLTYFQNEAQLDKSGLPSDRFFAERPEGSVSTLKIQRTQQEDSAVYLCASRPRRDSNYGYTFGSGTRLTVV.

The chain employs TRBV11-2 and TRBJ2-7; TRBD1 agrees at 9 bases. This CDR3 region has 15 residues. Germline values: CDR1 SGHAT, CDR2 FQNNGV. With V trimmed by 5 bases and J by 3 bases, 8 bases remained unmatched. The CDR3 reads CASSAAGTGFYEQYF. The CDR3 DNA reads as TGTGCCAGCAGCGCCGCCGGGACAGGGTTCTACGAGCAGTACTTC.

The CDR3 here is CASSPSTGDFGYEQYV. CDR3 sequence (DNA): TGTGCCAGCAGTCCCTCCACGGGGGATTTTGGCTACGAGCAGTACGTC. The rearrangement links TRBV27 to TRBJ2-7, with TRBD2 as a possible D gene (6 bases). Trimming shortened V by 5 bases and J by 3 bases, and 20 bases separated the two germline ends. The CDR3 totals 16 residues. Germline assignment: CDR1 MNHEY and CDR2 SMNVEV (reference sequence).

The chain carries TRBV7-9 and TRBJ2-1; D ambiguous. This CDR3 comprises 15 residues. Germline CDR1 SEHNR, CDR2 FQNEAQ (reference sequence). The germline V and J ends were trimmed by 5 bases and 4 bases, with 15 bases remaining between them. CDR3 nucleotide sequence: TGTGCCAGCAGCCCACACCATGGGAAATACAATGAGCAGTTCTTC. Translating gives CASSPHHGKYNEQFF.

This CDR3 is CASSLRLAGVKETQYF. The DNA of the CDR3 is TGTGCCAGCAGCTTAAGGCTAGCGGGGGTTAAAGAGACCCAGTACTTC. This chain uses TRBV11-2 with TRBJ2-5; 10 positions match TRBD2. The CDR3 consists of 16 residues. Looked up from germline, CDR1 is SGHAT and CDR2 is FQNNGV. Trimming at V came to 2 bases and at J to 3 bases, leaving 6 bases not matched to a gene.

Here the CDR3 DNA reads TGTGCCAGCAGATTCGACAGGGAAAGAAATGGCTACACCTTC. Its protein is CASRFDRERNGYTF. The rearrangement links TRBV27 to TRBJ1-2; 7 nucleotides align to TRBD1. The CDR3 has 14 amino acids. Unmatched junction bases numbered 10, after V lost 6 bases and J lost 6 bases. Germline V gene sequence: CDR1 MNHEY, CDR2 SMNVEV (reference sequence).

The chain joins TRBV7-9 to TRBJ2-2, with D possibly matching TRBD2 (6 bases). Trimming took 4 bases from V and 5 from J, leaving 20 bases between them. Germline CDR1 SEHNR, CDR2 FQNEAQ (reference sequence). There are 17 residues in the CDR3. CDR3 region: CASSSALGTQGTGELFF. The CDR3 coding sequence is TGTGCCAGCAGCTCCGCACTCGGGACTCAAGGGACCGGGGAGCTGTTTTTT.